Below are 6 T cell receptor beta chains sequenced from a single sample in a study of blood T cell repertoires in COVID-19. Data came from immunoSEQ multiplex PCR; TCRdb stores just in-frame clones and leaves some out. The data contain about 250,000 clones, approximately 85% of them singletons. The sequenced sample consisted of peripheral blood. These receptors all come from a man aged 45 to 65 with active or convalescent COVID-19.

The V call is TRBV7-9, the J call TRBJ2-7; D ambiguous. This CDR3 is 14 amino acids long. V was cut by 5 bases and J by 2 bases, with 13 bases left in between. Germline V lookup: CDR1 SEHNR, CDR2 FQNEAQ (reference sequence). CDR3 sequence: CASSQARLTYEQYF. CDR3 DNA sequence: TGTGCCAGCAGCCAAGCCCGGTTGACCTACGAGCAGTACTTC.

The chain joins TRBV2 to TRBJ2-7, with D hard to call. Germline V CDR1 and CDR2: SNHLY, FYNNEI. Trimming shortened V by 0 bases and J by 1 base, and 22 bases separated the two germline ends. The CDR3 runs 19 residues. CDR3 protein: CASSEALVPRRDKSYEQYF. The CDR3 region has the DNA TGTGCCAGCAGTGAAGCGCTCGTCCCCCGCCGAGACAAATCCTACGAGCAGTACTTC.

The CDR3 region has the DNA TGTGCCATCAGTGCGGGACAGACCTACGAGCAGTACTTC. Its protein is CAISAGQTYEQYF. This sequence joins TRBV10-3 and TRBJ2-7, with 7 bases matching TRBD1. Per germline, CDR1 ENHRY and CDR2 SYGVKD. The CDR3 spans 13 residues. Germline trimming cut 4 bases from V and 2 bases from J; bases unmatched to any gene: 2.

V gene TRBV3-1 (or the pseudogene TRBV3-2) combines with J gene TRBJ2-7; no reliable D call. Germline CDR1 LGHDT, CDR2 YNNKEL (reference sequence). Trimming took off 5 bases at V and 0 bases at J, with 5 bases between the two ends. This CDR3 has 12 residues. DNA for the CDR3: TGTGCCAGCAGCTACGGCTCCTACGAGCAGTACTTC. The encoded protein is CASSYGSYEQYF.

The CDR3 loop reads CATSRDLTEVQPQHF. CDR3 coding DNA: TGTGCCACCAGCAGAGATCTAACAGAAGTTCAGCCCCAGCATTTT. The chain couples TRBV15 to TRBJ1-5, with D unclear. Trimming pared 0 bases from V and 6 bases from J, leaving 12 bases between. CDR1 and CDR2 (germline): LNHNV, YYDKDF (reference sequence). The CDR3 has 15 residues.

The rearrangement joins TRBV28 to TRBJ2-1; the match to TRBD2 covers 9 bases. J was trimmed by 4 bases and V by 7 bases; bases with no gene match: 5. Germline CDR1 MDHEN, CDR2 SYDVKM. The CDR3 sequence is 14 residues long. The CDR3 here is CASTGTSRYNEQFF. CDR3 sequence (DNA): TGTGCCAGCACCGGGACTAGCAGATACAATGAGCAGTTCTTC. Looking up the rest from reference TRBV28 and TRBJ2-1 gives the full variable domain: DVKVTQSSRYLVKRTGEKVFLECVQDMDHENMFWYRQDPGLGLRLIYFSYDVKMKEKGDIPEGYSVSREKKERFSLILESASTNQTSMYLCASTGTSRYNEQFFGPGTRLTVL.